Listed here is a single T cell receptor beta chain. Produced via immunoSEQ multiplex PCR; TCRdb's table is partial and in-frame only. Of over 100,000 clones detected, about 80% appear once; the ten largest clones hold approximately 3.6%. This entry is derived from a study of blood T cell repertoires in COVID-19. The germline V gene encodes CDR1 LNHDA and CDR2 SQIVND (reference sequence). V shed 4 bases and J shed 8 bases, with 14 bases lying between them. The CDR3 sequence is 14 residues long. The genes are TRBV19 and TRBJ1-4, with a tentative D call TRBD1 (5 bases). The sequence was collected from a woman aged 80 or older with active or convalescent COVID-19. The specimen sequenced was peripheral blood. The CDR3 loop reads CASSKGARQEKLFF. In DNA form, the CDR3 reads TGTGCCAGTAGTAAAGGGGCCCGTCAGGAAAAACTGTTTTTT.